Shown below are 23 T cell receptor beta chains from a single sample sequenced in a study of identical twins. TCRdb redid the calling of the 5' RACE reads with MiXCR, one entry per CDR3 protein. The data show some 1,600,000 distinct CDR3 sequences, around 33% seen once. Sample: cord blood. The receptors were gathered from a newborn girl in good health.

The V and J genes are TRBV20-1 and TRBJ2-7; TRBD1 matches at 7 bases. The length of the CDR3 is 16 residues. J lost 2 bases, V lost 1 base, and 11 bases had no gene match. Germline V gene data show CDR1 as DFQATT and CDR2 as SNEGSKA (reference sequence). Here the CDR3 reads CSARVLQGMGPYEQYF. CDR3 DNA: TGCAGTGCTAGAGTCCTACAGGGGATGGGCCCCTACGAGCAGTACTTC.

This clonotype was seen more than once but under ten times. This chain uses TRBV11-1 with TRBJ2-5; D might be TRBD1 (5 bases). CDR1 and CDR2 from the germline V gene are SGHAT and FQDESV (reference sequence). V was pared by 2 bases and J by 5 bases, with 15 bases between. This CDR3 comprises 15 residues. CDR3 coding DNA: TGTGCCAGCAGCTTACGAAGGATCGCAGGGGAGACCCAGTACTTC. This translates into CASSLRRIAGETQYF.

The V gene is TRBV7-9, the J gene TRBJ1-2, with D possibly being TRBD1 (5 bases). Germline V CDR1 and CDR2: SEHNR, FQNEAQ (reference sequence). Between the trimmed V and J ends, which lost 5 bases and 2 bases, there was a span of 21 bases. The CDR3 extends over 17 amino acids. CDR3 nucleotides: TGTGCCAGCAGCCCCCTCCGCCCACAGGTGGTAAACTATGGCTACACCTTC. Translating gives CASSPLRPQVVNYGYTF.

The chain is built from TRBV12-3 or TRBV12-4 and TRBJ2-2; D may be TRBD2 (5 bases). Trimming shortened V by 3 bases and J by 1 base, and 12 bases separated the two germline ends. The CDR3 extends over 16 amino acids. CDR3 protein: CASSFSLRGNTGELFF. The CDR3 coding sequence is TGTGCCAGCAGTTTTTCTTTACGGGGGAACACCGGGGAGCTGTTTTTT.

The rearrangement joins TRBV19 to TRBJ2-2, with TRBD2 matching 11 bases. V lost 7 bases and J lost 6; bases outside the gene matches: 7. CDR1 is LNHDA and CDR2 is SQIVND in the germline V gene (reference sequence). The CDR3 extends over 15 amino acids. The CDR3: CASTVAGGIAGELFF. DNA for the CDR3: TGTGCCAGTACCGTAGCGGGAGGGATAGCCGGGGAGCTGTTTTTT.

In its sample, this clonotype was seen many times. The chain recombines TRBV3-1 with TRBJ2-1; TRBD2 matches at 7 bases. The ends lost 1 base at V and 2 bases at J; junction bases unmatched: 2. The CDR3 is 15 amino acids. CDR1 is LGHDT and CDR2 is YNNKEL in the germline V gene (reference sequence). The CDR3 spells CASSQGAGTYNEQFF. The CDR3 nucleotides read TGTGCCAGCAGCCAAGGAGCGGGGACCTACAATGAGCAGTTCTTC.

This clonotype was recorded a few times. The rearrangement uses TRBV4-1 and TRBJ1-2; D unclear. V was trimmed by 3 bases and J by 3 bases, leaving 23 bases between them. The V gene's germline CDR1 is MGHRA and CDR2 YSYEKL. The length of the CDR3 is 18 residues. This CDR3 reads CASSQLPLRPRQHYGYTF. CDR3 DNA: TGCGCCAGCAGCCAGCTGCCCCTCCGACCAAGGCAGCACTATGGCTACACCTTC.

This clonotype came up a few times. The V gene is TRBV9, the J gene TRBJ2-3; D might be TRBD2 (6 bases). Germline loops: CDR1 SGDLS, CDR2 YYNGEE. Trimming pared 3 bases from V and 9 bases from J, leaving 11 bases between. The CDR3 length is 12 residues. Here the CDR3 reads CASSETGVTQYF. CDR3 bases: TGTGCCAGCAGCGAGACGGGGGTCACGCAGTATTTT. The full variable domain, in which reference TRBV9 and TRBJ2-3 provide the parts outside the CDR3, is DSGVTQTPKHLITATGQRVTLRCSPRSGDLSVYWYQQSLDQGLQFLIQYYNGEERAKGNILERFSAQQFPDLHSELNLSSLELGDSALYFCASSETGVTQYFGPGTRLTVL.

This sequence joins TRBV6-6 and TRBJ1-2, with TRBD1 as a possible D gene (6 bases). V was shortened by 6 bases and J by 4 bases, with 15 bases between the two germline ends. The CDR3 length is 14 residues. Germline CDR1 MNHNY, CDR2 SVGAGI (reference sequence). In DNA, the CDR3 is TGTGCCAGCAGCCCTGACACAGGGATCTATGGCTACACCTTC. This translates into CASSPDTGIYGYTF.

The gene calls are TRBV5-1 and TRBJ2-3, with TRBD2 matching 12 bases. This CDR3 region has 16 residues. V dropped 3 bases and J dropped 3; count of bases not matched to a gene: 5. In germline, CDR1 is SGHRS, CDR2 YFSETQ. In nucleotides, the CDR3 is TGCGCCAGCAGCTCTCTAGCGGGGGGGCAGACAGATACGCAGTATTTT. Translated, it gives CASSSLAGGQTDTQYF.

This clonotype was counted a few times. The chain recombines TRBV12-3 or TRBV12-4 with TRBJ2-6; weak D call: TRBD1 (5 bases). The CDR3 totals 20 residues. The V end lost 5 bases, the J end lost 0 bases, and 23 bases lay between the germline ends. CDR3 sequence (DNA): TGTGCCAGCAGTCCGCTCAGGGTAGGGTTCCCGGGCTCTGGGGCCAACGTCCTGACTTTC. Encoded protein: CASSPLRVGFPGSGANVLTF.

This chain uses TRBV5-4 with TRBJ1-1; D uncertain. V was clipped by 3 bases and J by 0 bases, with 9 bases between them. The CDR3 has 14 amino acids. CDR1 and CDR2 from the germline V gene are SGHNT and YYREEE (reference sequence). Here the CDR3 reads CASSSPYMNTEAFF. Written as DNA, the CDR3 is TGTGCCAGCAGCTCCCCTTACATGAACACTGAAGCTTTCTTT.

The chain combines TRBV29-1 with TRBJ1-1, with D maybe TRBD1 (6 bases). This CDR3 has 12 amino acids. Germline values: CDR1 SQVTM, CDR2 ANQGSEA. Deletions cut 7 bases from V and 4 bases from J, with 13 bases between. The CDR3 DNA reads TGCAGCGCTCGGACAGCCCCCACTGAAGCTTTCTTT. Encoded protein: CSARTAPTEAFF. The whole variable domain, filled in from reference TRBV29-1 and TRBJ1-1, reads SAVISQKPSRDICQRGTSLTIQCQVDSQVTMMFWYRQQPGQSLTLIATANQGSEATYESGFVIDKFPISRPNLTFSTLTVSNMSPEDSSIYLCSARTAPTEAFFGQGTRLTVV.

This clonotype was found once. This may be a read error: a much more frequent sequence differs by one nucleotide. The rearrangement links TRBV21-1 to TRBJ2-6; the listed D gene, TRBD1, was not tested against the DNA. TRBV21-1 is a recognized pseudogene. The CDR3 contains 14 residues. CDR3 in DNA: TGTGCCAGCGGACCCCTCTCTGGGGCCAACGTCCTGACTTTC. Protein product: CASGPLSGANVLTF.

This clonotype was observed a handful of times. The V gene is TRBV9, the J gene TRBJ1-5; 7 bases fit TRBD1. The CDR3 contains 15 residues. Germline V gives CDR1 SGDLS, CDR2 YYNGEE. With 2 bases clipped from V and 0 bases from J, the junction kept 2 bases outside the gene matches. This chain's CDR3 is CASSVGQNSNQPQHF. The CDR3 DNA reads as TGTGCCAGCAGCGTGGGACAGAATAGCAATCAGCCCCAGCATTTT.

J is TRBJ1-5 and V is TRBV19; 9 nucleotides line up with TRBD1. CDR3 length: 13 amino acids. Germline V CDR1 and CDR2: LNHDA, SQIVND (reference sequence). V shed 5 bases and J 9 bases; nucleotides not matched to a gene: 5. The CDR3, as DNA: TGTGCCAGTAGTCCGACAGGGGGAGGGCCCCAGCATTTT. Amino acid sequence: CASSPTGGGPQHF.

This clonotype came up a few times. The CDR3 is CAIRTASTDTQYF. The CDR3 DNA is TGTGCCATCAGGACAGCTAGCACAGATACGCAGTATTTT. V is TRBV10-3 and J is TRBJ2-3; a weak D match, TRBD1 (5 bases). The CDR3 is made up of 13 amino acids. Germline lookup yields CDR1 ENHRY and CDR2 SYGVKD. V was clipped by 6 bases and J by 0 bases, with 7 bases between them.

The V and J genes are TRBV20-1 and TRBJ2-5, with 9 bases aligning to TRBD2. The CDR3 is made up of 14 amino acids. V was pared by 3 bases and J by 5 bases, with 7 bases of the junction left unmatched. Germline CDR1 DFQATT, CDR2 SNEGSKA (reference sequence). The CDR3 DNA is TGCAGTGCTAGGTCCAGCGGGAGGATGGAGACCCAGTACTTC. Amino acids: CSARSSGRMETQYF.

The chain joins TRBV20-1 to TRBJ2-5; 10 bases match TRBD2. The V segment lost 2 bases and the J segment 2 bases; nucleotides outside the gene matches: 5. The CDR3 has 15 amino acids. Germline V gene lookup returns CDR1 DFQATT and CDR2 SNEGSKA (reference sequence). This chain's CDR3 is CSARPAGGPQETQYF. The CDR3 nucleotides read TGCAGTGCTAGACCAGCGGGGGGGCCTCAAGAGACCCAGTACTTC.

In this sample, this clonotype turned up a few times. The V and J genes are TRBV9 and TRBJ2-1; 13 positions match TRBD2. The ends lost 3 bases at V and 4 bases at J; junction bases unmatched: 10. Germline V gene data show CDR1 as SGDLS and CDR2 as YYNGEE. The CDR3 extends over 18 amino acids. The CDR3 loop is CASSARTSGSRRYNEQFF. The CDR3 DNA sequence: TGTGCCAGCAGCGCTCGGACTAGCGGGAGCCGGCGGTACAATGAGCAGTTCTTC.

The chain combines TRBV12-3 or TRBV12-4 with TRBJ2-5; D might be TRBD2 (5 bases). The CDR3 is 12 residues long. Trimming left V 5 bases short and J 7 bases short, with 11 bases between. The CDR3 nucleotides are TGTGCCAGCAGTCTCTGGGCGGGGACCCAGTACTTC. This translates into CASSLWAGTQYF.

This rearrangement joins TRBV10-3 to TRBJ2-2, with D tentatively TRBD1 or TRBD2 (5 bases each). Trimming left V 8 bases short and J 4 bases short, with 11 bases between. CDR3 length: 13 amino acids. Looked up from germline, CDR1 is ENHRY and CDR2 is SYGVKD. CDR3 sequence (DNA): TGTGCCATCTCCGGGACCCTCACCGGGGAGCTGTTTTTT. Translated: CAISGTLTGELFF.

In its sample, this clonotype was seen many times. The rearrangement uses TRBV12-3 or TRBV12-4 and TRBJ2-7; 9 bases fit TRBD1. The CDR3 runs to 14 residues. V dropped 5 bases and J dropped 3; count of bases not matched to a gene: 5. The CDR3 loop is CASSDRQGVYEQYF. In DNA form, the CDR3 reads TGTGCCAGCAGTGATAGACAGGGGGTCTACGAGCAGTACTTC.